The rows below give T cell receptor beta chains drawn from one sample of a study of blood T cell repertoires in COVID-19. Method: immunoSEQ multiplex PCR; TCRdb's copy keeps in-frame clones and lacks some. The sample lists more than 350,000 clones; around 89% were seen once. What was sequenced was PBMCs or T cells enriched from blood (not recorded which). These receptors all stem from a man younger than 30 who had recovered from COVID-19. The CDR3 runs from the conserved cysteine through the conserved F or W. Fields, in order: D gene, J gene, V gene, CDR3 length, clone size, CDR3 DNA, CDR3 protein. The D gene is left open where the match is weak. Size values are once, few and many counts, or a class for expanded clones, and some rows have none.

D: .; J: TRBJ2-3; V: TRBV9; length: 16; size: .; DNA: TGTGCCAGCAGCGTAGCGGGGAGGAGGCCCTCAGATACGCAGTATTTT; CDR3: CASSVAGRRPSDTQYF
D: TRBD1; J: TRBJ2-7; V: TRBV2; length: 14; size: .; DNA: TGTGCCAGCAGCAGAGGACAGGGCGCCTACGAGCAGTACTTC; CDR3: CASSRGQGAYEQYF
D: .; J: TRBJ1-3; V: TRBV18; length: 14; size: .; DNA: TGTGCCAGCTCCGTCGGGATCTCTGGAAACACCATATATTTT; CDR3: CASSVGISGNTIYF
D: .; J: TRBJ2-3; V: TRBV6-5; length: 15; size: .; DNA: TGTGCCAGCAGGGGCTATAAATTTTCCACAGATACGCAGTATTTT; CDR3: CASRGYKFSTDTQYF
D: TRBD1; J: TRBJ1-2; V: TRBV6-5; length: 15; size: .; DNA: TGTGCCAGCAGCCGTCACCGGGACAGGGGATTCGGCTACACCTTC; CDR3: CASSRHRDRGFGYTF
D: .; J: TRBJ1-2; V: TRBV11-2; length: 12; size: .; DNA: TGTGCCAGCAGCGCAACACCCAATGGCTACACCTTC; CDR3: CASSATPNGYTF
D: .; J: TRBJ2-1; V: TRBV29-1; length: 14; size: .; DNA: TGCAGCGTTGAAGCGGAGAGCTCCTACAATGAGCAGTTCTTC; CDR3: CSVEAESSYNEQFF
D: TRBD1; J: TRBJ1-2; V: TRBV5-6; length: 17; size: once; DNA: TGTGCCAGCAGCTTGGAACAGGGGGCGTTAGTTTTGGGCGGCTACACCTTC; CDR3: CASSLEQGALVLGGYTF
D: .; J: TRBJ1-5; V: TRBV30; length: 14; size: .; DNA: TGTGCCTGGAGTCAGGGATTTCGGAATCAGCCCCAGCATTTT; CDR3: CAWSQGFRNQPQHF
D: .; J: TRBJ2-7; V: TRBV9; length: 15; size: .; DNA: TGTGCCAGCAGCATAGGAGGTGGGAGCTCCTACGAGCAGTACTTC; CDR3: CASSIGGGSSYEQYF
D: .; J: TRBJ1-4; V: TRBV28; length: 13; size: .; DNA: TGTGCCAGCAGCTTCGGGGGAAATGAAAAACTGTTTTTT; CDR3: CASSFGGNEKLFF
D: TRBD1; J: TRBJ1-2; V: TRBV4-3; length: 14; size: .; DNA: TGCGCCAGCAGCCAAGGGACAGGGGACTATGGCTACACCTTC; CDR3: CASSQGTGDYGYTF
D: TRBD1; J: TRBJ2-1; V: TRBV27; length: 13; size: .; DNA: TGTGCCAGCATCGGACAGGGAAACAATGAGCAGTTCTTC; CDR3: CASIGQGNNEQFF
D: TRBD1; J: TRBJ1-3; V: TRBV11-2; length: 15; size: .; DNA: TGTGCCAGCAGCCGGTCCGGGACAGGGATATACACCATATATTTT; CDR3: CASSRSGTGIYTIYF
D: .; J: TRBJ2-2; V: TRBV9; length: 15; size: .; DNA: TGTGCCAGCAGCGCCTCTCATCGGAGTATCGGGGAGCTGTTTTTT; CDR3: CASSASHRSIGELFF
D: .; J: TRBJ2-7; V: TRBV6-1; length: 14; size: .; DNA: TGTGCCAGCAGTGAAGGGGGGCAGACCTACGAGCAGTACTTC; CDR3: CASSEGGQTYEQYF
D: .; J: TRBJ1-5; V: TRBV19; length: 15; size: .; DNA: TGTGCCAGTACTCCCACCGGGGGGGGATGGCAGCCCCAGCATTTT; CDR3: CASTPTGGGWQPQHF
D: .; J: TRBJ2-5; V: TRBV4-1; length: 17; size: once; DNA: TGCGCCAGCAGCCGTGGGCGACCGGGGGAACTCCAAGAGACCCAGTACTTC; CDR3: CASSRGRPGELQETQYF
D: TRBD1; J: TRBJ1-2; V: TRBV6-5; length: 15; size: .; DNA: TGTGCCAGCAGGAAATGGGACAGTTTTAACTATGGCTACACCTTC; CDR3: CASRKWDSFNYGYTF
D: TRBD1; J: TRBJ2-6; V: TRBV5-1; length: 18; size: .; DNA: TGCGCCAGCAGCATCCGGGGACAGAGGAGCTCTGGGGCCAACGTCCTGACTTTC; CDR3: CASSIRGQRSSGANVLTF
D: TRBD2; J: TRBJ2-3; V: TRBV19; length: 18; size: .; DNA: TGTGCCAGTAGTTTAGCGGGAGGGCCGAGGGGTGGCACAGATACGCAGTATTTT; CDR3: CASSLAGGPRGGTDTQYF